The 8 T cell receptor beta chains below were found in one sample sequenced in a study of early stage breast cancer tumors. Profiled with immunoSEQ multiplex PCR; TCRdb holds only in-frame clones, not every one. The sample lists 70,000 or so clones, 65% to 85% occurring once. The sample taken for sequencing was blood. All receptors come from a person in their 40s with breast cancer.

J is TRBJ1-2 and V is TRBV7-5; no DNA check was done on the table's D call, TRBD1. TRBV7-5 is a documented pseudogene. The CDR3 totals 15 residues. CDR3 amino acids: CARSLGQGDQYGYTF. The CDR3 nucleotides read TGTGCCAGAAGCTTAGGTCAGGGGGATCAGTATGGCTACACCTTC.

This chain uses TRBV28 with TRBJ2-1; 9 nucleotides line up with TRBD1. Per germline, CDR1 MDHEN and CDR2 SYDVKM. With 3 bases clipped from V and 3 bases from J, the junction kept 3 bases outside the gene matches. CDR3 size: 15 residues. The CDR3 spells CASSFTGGFYNEQFF. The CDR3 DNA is TGTGCCAGCAGTTTTACAGGGGGCTTCTACAATGAGCAGTTCTTC.

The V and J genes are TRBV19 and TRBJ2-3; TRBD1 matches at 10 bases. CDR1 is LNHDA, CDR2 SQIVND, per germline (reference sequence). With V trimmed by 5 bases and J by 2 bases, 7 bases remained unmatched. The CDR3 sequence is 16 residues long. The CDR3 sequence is CASSPRQGAITDTQYF. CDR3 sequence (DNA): TGTGCCAGTAGTCCCCGACAGGGGGCGATCACAGATACGCAGTATTTT.

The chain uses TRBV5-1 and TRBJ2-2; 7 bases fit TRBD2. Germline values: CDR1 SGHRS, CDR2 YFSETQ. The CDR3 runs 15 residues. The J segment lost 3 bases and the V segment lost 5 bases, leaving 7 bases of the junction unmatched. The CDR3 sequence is CASRSTSRDTGELFF. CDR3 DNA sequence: TGCGCCAGCAGATCGACTAGCCGGGACACCGGGGAGCTGTTTTTT.

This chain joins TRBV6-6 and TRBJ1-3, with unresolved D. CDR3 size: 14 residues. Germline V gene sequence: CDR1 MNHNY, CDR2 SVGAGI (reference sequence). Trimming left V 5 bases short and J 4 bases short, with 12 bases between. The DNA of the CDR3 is TGTGCCAGCAGTAGTTCGGAGGCCGGAAACACCATATATTTT. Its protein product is CASSSSEAGNTIYF.

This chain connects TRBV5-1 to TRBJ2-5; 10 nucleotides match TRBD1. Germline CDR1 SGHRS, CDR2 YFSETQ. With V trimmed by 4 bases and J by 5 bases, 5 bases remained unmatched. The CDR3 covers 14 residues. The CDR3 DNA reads TGCGCCAGCAGCCGCGGACAGGGGGACGAGACCCAGTACTTC. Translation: CASSRGQGDETQYF. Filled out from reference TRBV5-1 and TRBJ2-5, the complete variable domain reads KAGVTQTPRYLIKTRGQQVTLSCSPISGHRSVSWYQQTPGQGLQFLFEYFSETQRNKGNFPGRFSGRQFSNSRSEMNVSTLELGDSALYLCASSRGQGDETQYFGPGTRLLVL.

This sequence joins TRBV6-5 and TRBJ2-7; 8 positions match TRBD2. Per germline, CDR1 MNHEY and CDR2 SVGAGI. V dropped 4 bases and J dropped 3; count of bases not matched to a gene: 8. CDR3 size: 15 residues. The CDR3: CASSSRSGLGYEQYF. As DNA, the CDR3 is TGTGCCAGCAGTTCCAGATCGGGACTAGGCTACGAGCAGTACTTC.

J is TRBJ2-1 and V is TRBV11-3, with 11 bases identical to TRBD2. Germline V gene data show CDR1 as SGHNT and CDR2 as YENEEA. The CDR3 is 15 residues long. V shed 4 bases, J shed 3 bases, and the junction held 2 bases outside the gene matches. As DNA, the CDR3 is TGTGCCAGCAGCTCGGGGACTAGCGGCTACAATGAGCAGTTCTTC. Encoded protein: CASSSGTSGYNEQFF.